These T cell receptor beta chains were read from a single sample in a study of response to subunit inactivated influenza vaccine. TCRdb redid the calling of the RT-PCR reads with MiXCR, one entry per CDR3 protein. The sample lists about 480,000 distinct CDR3 sequences; 25% were seen once. The sequenced sample was CD4+ T cells sorted from PBMCs, obtained about 5 days after vaccination. Receptor source: a man aged 50-59 years who received an inactivated influenza vaccine. CDR3s include the opening cysteine and the closing phenylalanine or tryptophan. The D gene is left open where the match is weak. Expanded clones are given a class, and other clones once, few, many or no size at all.

CSADFGTSGRYEQYF,TGCAGTGCAGACTTCGGGACTAGCGGGAGGTACGAGCAGTACTTC,NA,TRBJ2-7,TRBV20-1,TRBD2
CASRSGTGYTGELFF,TGTGCCAGCAGGTCCGGGACAGGGTACACCGGGGAGCTGTTTTTT,few,TRBJ2-2,TRBV28,TRBD1
CSVEVERGSGFNEQFF,TGCAGCGTTGAGGTAGAGAGAGGGTCGGGATTCAATGAGCAGTTCTTC,NA,TRBJ2-1,TRBV29-1,NA
CSVGDVYNEQFF,TGCAGCGTTGGAGATGTTTACAATGAGCAGTTCTTC,NA,TRBJ2-1,TRBV29-1,NA
CASSFPGQNYGYTF,TGTGCCAGCAGTTTCCCGGGACAGAACTATGGCTACACCTTC,NA,TRBJ1-2,TRBV12-3/TRBV12-4,TRBD1
CASTKGGGSYEQYF,TGTGCCAGCACCAAAGGCGGTGGGAGTTACGAGCAGTACTTC,few,TRBJ2-7,TRBV7-9,NA
CASRLASSYNEQFF,TGTGCCAGCAGACTAGCGTCCTCCTACAATGAGCAGTTCTTC,many,TRBJ2-1,TRBV3-1,TRBD2
CASRLRGGRAEAFF,TGTGCCAGCAGGCTCAGGGGTGGCAGGGCTGAAGCTTTCTTT,NA,TRBJ1-1,TRBV6-2/TRBV6-3,NA
CASSRRGYYNSPLHF,TGTGCCAGTAGTAGAAGGGGTTACTATAATTCACCCCTCCACTTT,NA,TRBJ1-6,TRBV19,NA
CASSYSWRNTEAFF,TGTGCCAGCAGTTACTCGTGGAGGAACACTGAAGCTTTCTTT,NA,TRBJ1-1,TRBV6-5,NA
CASSRGLGETQYF,TGTGCCAGCAGTAGGGGACTAGGAGAGACCCAGTACTTC,NA,TRBJ2-5,TRBV5-1,TRBD2
CSVEVQANTQYF,TGCAGCGTTGAAGTCCAAGCGAATACGCAGTATTTT,NA,TRBJ2-3,TRBV29-1,NA
CATGRLWTDQNEKLFF,TGTGCCACCGGCAGACTTTGGACGGACCAAAATGAAAAACTGTTTTTT,many,TRBJ1-4,TRBV10-3,NA
CASSLTRTVYGYTF,TGTGCCAGCAGCTTAACCCGGACGGTCTATGGCTACACCTTC,few,TRBJ1-2,TRBV7-9,NA
CASTPSGGKGYGYTF,TGTGCCAGCACCCCAAGTGGAGGGAAGGGGTATGGCTACACCTTC,NA,TRBJ1-2,TRBV3-1,NA
CASSLRSGGGGETQYF,TGTGCCAGCAGCTTGAGGAGCGGGGGAGGGGGAGAGACCCAGTACTTC,few,TRBJ2-5,TRBV5-5,TRBD2
CSARFPGVGETQYF,TGCAGTGCTAGATTTCCGGGAGTGGGGGAGACCCAGTACTTC,NA,TRBJ2-5,TRBV20-1,NA
CSTNRGYTDTQYF,TGCAGTACAAACAGGGGCTACACAGATACGCAGTATTTT,NA,TRBJ2-3,TRBV20-1,TRBD1
CASGPTFSYEQYF,TGTGCCAGCGGCCCCACATTCTCCTACGAGCAGTACTTC,NA,TRBJ2-7,TRBV27,NA
CASSFADYEQYF,TGTGCCAGCAGCTTTGCGGATTACGAGCAGTACTTC,few,TRBJ2-7,TRBV11-2,NA
CASSLDLLSYEQYF,TGTGCCAGCAGTTTAGACTTGCTGTCCTACGAGCAGTACTTC,NA,TRBJ2-7,TRBV12-3/TRBV12-4,NA
CASSLKAGSKNIQYF,TGTGCCAGCAGCCTCAAGGCAGGGTCGAAAAACATTCAGTACTTC,NA,TRBJ2-4,TRBV7-2,NA
CASSLKGNEQFF,TGCGCCAGCAGCTTGAAAGGCAATGAGCAGTTCTTC,few,TRBJ2-1,TRBV5-1,NA
CASSPQGVATDTQYF,TGTGCCAGCAGCCCTCAGGGAGTAGCGACAGATACGCAGTATTTT,NA,TRBJ2-3,TRBV7-9,NA
CASSPPTMSSYNEQFF,TGCGCCAGCTCCCCTCCGACGATGAGCTCCTACAATGAGCAGTTCTTC,NA,TRBJ2-1,TRBV4-1,NA
CCARPSGGPGLYNEQFF,TGCTGTGCTAGGCCCAGCGGGGGGCCTGGACTCTACAATGAGCAGTTCTTC,NA,TRBJ2-1,TRBV20-1,TRBD2
CASSRTSGRTYEQYF,TGTGCCAGCAGTAGGACTAGCGGGAGGACCTACGAGCAGTACTTC,NA,TRBJ2-7,TRBV27,TRBD2
CASSLAGTVANTIYF,TGTGCCAGCAGCTTAGCTGGGACAGTGGCAAACACCATATATTTT,once,TRBJ1-3,TRBV7-9,TRBD1
CASSPPGTSDNEQFF,TGTGCCAGCTCACCACCGGGGACTAGCGACAATGAGCAGTTCTTC,few,TRBJ2-1,TRBV18,TRBD2
CASSLVSGIDEQFF,TGTGCCAGCAGCTTAGTCTCGGGAATCGATGAGCAGTTCTTC,few,TRBJ2-1,TRBV7-2,NA
CSARDSGLPYEQYF,TGCAGTGCTAGAGACAGCGGACTCCCCTACGAGCAGTACTTC,NA,TRBJ2-7,TRBV20-1,NA
CASSQDHRSGDEQFF,TGCGCCAGCAGCCAAGATCATCGAAGCGGGGATGAGCAGTTCTTC,NA,TRBJ2-1,TRBV4-1,TRBD2
CASSTQGAGETQYF,TGCGCCAGCAGCACTCAGGGGGCGGGCGAGACCCAGTACTTC,once,TRBJ2-5,TRBV4-3,TRBD1
CASSPLAGRAYNEQFF,TGTGCCAGCAGCCCACTAGCGGGAAGGGCATACAATGAGCAGTTCTTC,once,TRBJ2-1,TRBV9,TRBD2
CASSVQGLRGYTF,TGTGCCAGCAGTGTACAGGGGTTGAGGGGCTACACCTTC,NA,TRBJ1-2,TRBV25-1,TRBD1
CAWSALTGPAGELFF,TGTGCCTGGAGTGCCTTGACAGGGCCCGCCGGGGAGCTGTTTTTT,NA,TRBJ2-2,TRBV30,TRBD1
CATSRDLSVLSPQHF,TGTGCCACCAGCAGAGATCTGTCAGTTTTATCGCCCCAGCATTTT,NA,TRBJ1-5,TRBV15,NA
CAATSGLYEQYF,TGTGCCGCGACTAGCGGACTATACGAGCAGTACTTC,NA,TRBJ2-7,TRBV6-2/TRBV6-3,TRBD2
CASSLQTGGTSPLHF,TGCGCCAGCAGCCTCCAGACCGGGGGAACTTCACCCCTCCACTTT,many,TRBJ1-6,TRBV5-1,NA
CASSLVSPWVGETQYF,TGTGCCAGCAGCTTAGTTTCCCCGTGGGTTGGAGAGACCCAGTACTTC,NA,TRBJ2-5,TRBV7-6,NA
CSARGGLAGSLYNEQFF,TGCAGTGCTAGAGGTGGACTAGCGGGATCCCTGTACAATGAGCAGTTCTTC,few,TRBJ2-1,TRBV20-1,TRBD2
CSARSPEGTDTQYF,TGCAGTGCTAGGTCTCCAGAGGGCACAGATACGCAGTATTTT,few,TRBJ2-3,TRBV20-1,NA
CASSLGGSRREEQYF,TGCGCCAGCAGCTTAGGGGGGTCCCGGCGGGAGGAGCAGTACTTC,NA,TRBJ2-7,TRBV5-1,NA
CSAQQGGPLHF,TGCAGTGCTCAACAGGGGGGTCCCCTCCACTTT,few,TRBJ1-6,TRBV20-1,TRBD1
CASSPGQASNEQYF,TGTGCCAGCAGCCCGGGACAGGCGAGCAACGAGCAGTACTTC,NA,TRBJ2-7,TRBV7-2,TRBD1
CASSHPLPGETQYF,TGTGCCAGCAGCCATCCATTGCCAGGGGAGACCCAGTACTTC,NA,TRBJ2-5,TRBV14,NA
CASSFRSVTDTQYF,TGTGCCAGCAGTTTTCGATCGGTCACAGATACGCAGTATTTT,few,TRBJ2-3,TRBV12-3/TRBV12-4,NA
CASSLYTTGGGTDTQYF,TGCGCCAGCAGCCTCTACACCACAGGGGGTGGCACAGATACGCAGTATTTT,NA,TRBJ2-3,TRBV5-1,TRBD1
CASSRRTGASYEQYF,TGTGCCAGCAGCCGTCGGACAGGAGCCTCCTACGAGCAGTACTTC,few,TRBJ2-7,TRBV7-8,TRBD1
CASSLQGLKEKLFF,TGCGCCAGCAGCTTGCAGGGGTTGAAGGAAAAACTGTTTTTT,few,TRBJ1-4,TRBV5-1,NA
CASSYSGLRSSYNEQFF,TGTGCCAGCAGTTACTCAGGACTCCGTAGCTCCTACAATGAGCAGTTCTTC,few,TRBJ2-1,TRBV6-5,NA
CATSESRDRGNGYTF,TGTGCCACCAGTGAATCCCGGGACAGGGGGAATGGCTACACCTTC,NA,TRBJ1-2,TRBV24-1,TRBD1
CASSQDLAGRLGADTQYF,TGCGCCAGCAGCCAAGATTTAGCAGGACGTCTCGGGGCAGATACGCAGTATTTT,NA,TRBJ2-3,TRBV4-3,NA
CASSGQPKGEQYF,TGCGCCAGCAGTGGACAGCCAAAGGGCGAGCAGTACTTC,few,TRBJ2-7,TRBV10-1,NA
CASSYGFDPYF,TGTGCCAGCAGTTACGGTTTCGACCCATACTTC,NA,TRBJ2-5,TRBV6-2/TRBV6-3,NA
CASSHTPGQGSVEQYF,TGTGCCAGCAGCCATACACCGGGACAGGGTTCGGTCGAGCAGTACTTC,few,TRBJ2-7,TRBV7-9,TRBD1
CASRGTVTYEQYF,TGTGCCAGCAGGGGGACAGTCACCTACGAGCAGTACTTC,few,TRBJ2-7,TRBV6-2/TRBV6-3,TRBD1
CASSKRGDPADTHYF,TGTGCCAGCAGCAAGCGGGGAGACCCGGCAGATACGCATTATTTT,NA,TRBJ2-3,TRBV7-6,TRBD2
CATSDSVSLGTQYF,TGTGCCACCAGTGATTCGGTGAGCCTGGGGACCCAGTACTTC,few,TRBJ2-5,TRBV24-1,NA
CASSRYRVDHSKNTGELFF,TGTGCCAGCAGCCGGTACAGGGTCGACCACTCGAAGAACACCGGGGAGCTGTTTTTT,NA,TRBJ2-2,TRBV14,NA